The present T cell receptor beta chain was sequenced within a study of T cells in Graves' hyperthyroidism and ophthalmopathy. Study results and caveats: Ophthalmopathy was model-predicted a median roughly 6.3 months pre-onset. Most clonotypes expanded in thyroid above 0.001 were likewise present in blood.

The TCR beta CDR3 regions underwent amplification using RNA transcripts as the source. Using the HTBI primer set, a first-round RT-PCR was run on the TCR CDR3. TCRdb called the multiplex PCR reads again in MiXCR, with one record for every CDR3 protein. The table includes under 250,000 distinct CDR3 sequences, about 25% detected once. Lactation, pregnancy, other autoimmune disease or uncontrolled infection excluded patients. By share of the sample, this clonotype is medium-sized. What it binds is not known. Unmatched junction bases numbered 4, after V lost 6 bases and J lost 1 base. This CDR3 is built from 13 residues. Germline V lookup: CDR1 SQVTM, CDR2 ANQGSEA.

This clonotype originated in a middle-aged woman with Graves' ophthalmopathy. This chain connects TRBV29-1 to TRBJ2-5, with 8 bases that match TRBD2. Source material: blood. The CDR3 bases are TGCAGCGTGAACCTAGCGGGCCAAGAGACCCAGTACTTC. This gives the protein CSVNLAGQETQYF.